This T cell receptor beta chain emerged from a study of Graves' ophthalmopathy and Graves' hyperthyroidism. General observations from the study: The blood repertoire also included most expanded thyroid clonotypes above 0.001 frequency.

In its sample, this clonotype was seen once. The antigen remains undetermined. The TCR beta CDR3 regions underwent amplification from RNA transcripts. The first round was an RT-PCR with HTBI primers, and the second round was a multiplex PCR. TCRdb used MiXCR to reprocess the multiplex PCR reads, holding one entry per CDR3 protein. The data contain over 500,000 distinct CDR3 sequences, 22% of them seen just once; the ten biggest clones take up more than 5.5%. Germline values: CDR1 DFQATT, CDR2 SNEGSKA (reference sequence). The CDR3 has 12 amino acids. The V and J ends lost 6 bases and 5 bases, in that order; junction bases with no gene match: 6. Other autoimmune disease, uncontrolled infection, pregnancy and lactation led to exclusion. Diagnoses were established from clinical symptoms, serum thyroxine, TRAb, thyroid ultrasound and orbital computed tomography. Fresh peripheral blood (around 9.7 ml) yielded the PBMCs.

Sequenced material: peripheral blood. The receptor was derived from a woman younger than 30 with stable Graves' hyperthyroidism. Some clones in this sample may be carry-over from other donors' samples. The V and J genes are TRBV20-1 and TRBJ2-5, with 7 positions matching TRBD2. CDR3 in amino acids: CSAGGFAETQYF. Written as DNA, the CDR3 is TGCAGTGCGGGAGGGTTTGCGGAGACCCAGTACTTC.